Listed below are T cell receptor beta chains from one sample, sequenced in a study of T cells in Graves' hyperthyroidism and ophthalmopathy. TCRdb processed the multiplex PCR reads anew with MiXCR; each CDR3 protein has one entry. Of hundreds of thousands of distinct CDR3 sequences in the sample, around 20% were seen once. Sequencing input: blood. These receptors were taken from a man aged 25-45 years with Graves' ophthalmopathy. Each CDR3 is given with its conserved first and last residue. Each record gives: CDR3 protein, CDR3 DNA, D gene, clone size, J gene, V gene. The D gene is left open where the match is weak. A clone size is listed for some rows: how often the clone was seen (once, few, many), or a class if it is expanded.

CDR3: CASTKAARNLVGNTIYF
DNA: TGTGCCAGCACTAAGGCAGCAAGAAATCTCGTCGGAAACACCATATATTTT
D: NA
size: few
J: TRBJ1-3
V: TRBV2

CDR3: CASSIREETQYF
DNA: TGTGCCAGCAGTATCCGGGAGGAGACCCAGTACTTC
D: NA
size: many
J: TRBJ2-5
V: TRBV2

CDR3: CSVRSGVVGYTGELFF
DNA: TGCAGCGTCCGATCAGGGGTTGTGGGTTACACCGGGGAGCTGTTTTTT
D: NA
size: NA
J: TRBJ2-2
V: TRBV29-1

CDR3: CASRGGGGGTDTQYF
DNA: TGTGCCAGCAGGGGCGGCGGCGGGGGGACAGATACGCAGTATTTT
D: TRBD2
size: NA
J: TRBJ2-3
V: TRBV28

CDR3: CASSSDRPNSYEQYF
DNA: TGTGCCAGCAGCTCCGACCGCCCTAACTCCTACGAGCAGTACTTC
D: NA
size: NA
J: TRBJ2-7
V: TRBV5-5

CDR3: CSAFRQNTEAFF
DNA: TGCAGTGCTTTCCGACAGAACACTGAAGCTTTCTTT
D: NA
size: NA
J: TRBJ1-1
V: TRBV20-1

CDR3: CASSPWKLAGEGETQYF
DNA: TGCGCCAGCAGCCCCTGGAAACTAGCGGGAGAGGGAGAGACCCAGTACTTC
D: TRBD2
size: NA
J: TRBJ2-5
V: TRBV4-1

CDR3: CASSQPTSGSRDTQYF
DNA: TGCGCCAGCAGCCAGCCCACTAGCGGGAGCAGGGATACGCAGTATTTT
D: TRBD2
size: NA
J: TRBJ2-3
V: TRBV4-1

CDR3: CASSFEGVDNEQFF
DNA: TGTGCCAGCAGCTTCGAGGGTGTAGACAATGAGCAGTTCTTC
D: NA
size: many
J: TRBJ2-1
V: TRBV11-2

CDR3: CASKSTGMSYGYTF
DNA: TGCGCCAGCAAATCAACAGGGATGAGCTATGGCTACACCTTC
D: NA
size: few
J: TRBJ1-2
V: TRBV5-1

CDR3: CASSLRLPSASEAFF
DNA: TGTGCCAGCAGCTTGCGACTCCCTAGCGCCTCTGAAGCTTTCTTT
D: NA
size: NA
J: TRBJ1-1
V: TRBV7-9

CDR3: CASSTWGYGYAF
DNA: TGTGCCAGTAGTACTTGGGGCTATGGCTACGCCTTC
D: NA
size: NA
J: TRBJ1-2
V: TRBV19

CDR3: CSASGVYTDTQYF
DNA: TGCAGTGCTAGCGGGGTTTACACAGATACGCAGTATTTT
D: NA
size: NA
J: TRBJ2-3
V: TRBV20-1

CDR3: CSAREKWDTEAFF
DNA: TGCAGTGCTAGAGAGAAATGGGACACTGAAGCTTTCTTT
D: NA
size: NA
J: TRBJ1-1
V: TRBV20-1

CDR3: CASSPPAPRDEKLFF
DNA: TGTGCCTCGAGCCCCCCTGCTCCCCGGGACGAAAAACTGTTTTTT
D: NA
size: few
J: TRBJ1-4
V: TRBV28

CDR3: CSVVSGSGLDTQYF
DNA: TGCAGCGTCGTAAGCGGGAGCGGGTTAGATACGCAGTATTTT
D: TRBD2
size: NA
J: TRBJ2-3
V: TRBV29-1

CDR3: CASRPTGSPNQPQHF
DNA: TGTGCCAGCAGGCCGACAGGGAGTCCCAATCAGCCCCAGCATTTT
D: TRBD1
size: many
J: TRBJ1-5
V: TRBV28

CDR3: CASSFTGYGANVLTF
DNA: TGTGCCAGCAGTTTTACTGGGTATGGGGCCAACGTCCTGACTTTC
D: NA
size: NA
J: TRBJ2-6
V: TRBV27

CDR3: CASSLYQGNNQPQHF
DNA: TGTGCCAGCAGTTTATACCAGGGTAACAATCAGCCCCAGCATTTT
D: NA
size: once
J: TRBJ1-5
V: TRBV12-3/TRBV12-4

CDR3: CASSSQGATGSDTQYF
DNA: TGTGCCAGCAGCTCCCAGGGGGCGACAGGGAGCGATACGCAGTATTTT
D: TRBD1
size: NA
J: TRBJ2-3
V: TRBV7-9

CDR3: CASSLIAEFTQYF
DNA: TGTGCCAGCAGTTTAATCGCGGAGTTTACGCAGTATTTT
D: NA
size: NA
J: TRBJ2-3
V: TRBV28

CDR3: CATSDGQGFGTDTQYF
DNA: TGTGCCACCAGTGATGGACAGGGGTTTGGCACAGATACGCAGTATTTT
D: TRBD1
size: NA
J: TRBJ2-3
V: TRBV24-1

CDR3: CASRRGSRETGELFF
DNA: TGTGCCAGCAGAAGGGGGTCCAGAGAGACCGGGGAGCTGTTTTTT
D: NA
size: many
J: TRBJ2-2
V: TRBV2

CDR3: CASSGTLRGPSTDTQYF
DNA: TGTGCCAGCAGCGGGACACTTAGAGGGCCTAGCACAGATACGCAGTATTTT
D: NA
size: many
J: TRBJ2-3
V: TRBV12-3/TRBV12-4

CDR3: CASSSGPLANYGYTF
DNA: TGTGCCAGCAGTTCAGGGCCGTTAGCTAACTATGGCTACACCTTC
D: NA
size: many
J: TRBJ1-2
V: TRBV6-1

CDR3: CASSLDSQGSSYEQYF
DNA: TGTGCCAGCAGCTTAGATTCGCAGGGGAGCTCCTACGAGCAGTACTTC
D: NA
size: many
J: TRBJ2-7
V: TRBV11-2

CDR3: CASSYAAGQTGNTIYF
DNA: TGTGCCAGCAGTTATGCTGCAGGTCAGACTGGAAACACCATATATTTT
D: NA
size: NA
J: TRBJ1-3
V: TRBV6-1

CDR3: CSARAHHQMSNQPQHF
DNA: TGCAGTGCTAGAGCCCACCACCAAATGAGCAATCAGCCCCAGCATTTT
D: NA
size: NA
J: TRBJ1-5
V: TRBV20-1

CDR3: CTTSRDTGSDTGELFF
DNA: TGTACCACCAGCAGAGATACCGGGAGCGACACCGGGGAGCTGTTTTTT
D: NA
size: NA
J: TRBJ2-2
V: TRBV15

CDR3: CASNIPGRGYQPQHF
DNA: TGTGCCAGCAATATCCCGGGCAGGGGATATCAGCCCCAGCATTTT
D: NA
size: NA
J: TRBJ1-5
V: TRBV28

CDR3: CASSTRDSSTDTQYF
DNA: TGTGCCAGCAGCACCCGGGACAGTAGCACAGATACGCAGTATTTT
D: TRBD1
size: few
J: TRBJ2-3
V: TRBV13

CDR3: CASSQVIAGGYNEQFF
DNA: TGTGCCAGCAGCCAAGTTATTGCGGGAGGTTACAATGAGCAGTTCTTC
D: TRBD2
size: few
J: TRBJ2-1
V: TRBV3-1

CDR3: CASSLPRTNTGELFF
DNA: TGTGCCAGCAGTTTACCCCGTACGAACACCGGGGAGCTGTTTTTT
D: NA
size: NA
J: TRBJ2-2
V: TRBV28

CDR3: CASGVLPGQTSF
DNA: TGTGCCAGCGGCGTTTTACCGGGACAGACTTCTTTC
D: TRBD1
size: NA
J: TRBJ2-6
V: TRBV6-1

CDR3: CASSFTGLTDTQYF
DNA: TGTGCCAGCAGCTTTACAGGGCTCACAGATACGCAGTATTTT
D: NA
size: many
J: TRBJ2-3
V: TRBV5-6

CDR3: CASSAVYSDRGLLEQYF
DNA: TGTGCCAGCAGTGCAGTCTATTCGGACAGGGGACTCCTAGAGCAGTACTTC
D: TRBD1
size: many
J: TRBJ2-7
V: TRBV6-1

CDR3: CASSPFPSDEQFF
DNA: TGTGCCAGCAGTCCTTTTCCTAGCGATGAGCAGTTCTTC
D: NA
size: NA
J: TRBJ2-1
V: TRBV6-1

CDR3: CASKPPSGRVNNEQFF
DNA: TGTGCCAGTAAACCACCTAGCGGGAGGGTCAACAATGAGCAGTTCTTC
D: TRBD2
size: NA
J: TRBJ2-1
V: TRBV28

CDR3: CASRLTGTGELFF
DNA: TGTGCCAGCAGACTAACTGGGACCGGGGAGCTGTTTTTT
D: NA
size: few
J: TRBJ2-2
V: TRBV14

CDR3: CASTGSTGDYEQYF
DNA: TGTGCCAGCACTGGCTCGACAGGTGACTACGAGCAGTACTTC
D: NA
size: NA
J: TRBJ2-7
V: TRBV25-1

CDR3: CASSLGGGAIYGYTF
DNA: TGTGCCAGCAGCTTAGGTGGCGGAGCAATCTATGGCTACACCTTC
D: NA
size: many
J: TRBJ1-2
V: TRBV5-8

CDR3: CSARELRRDSLYNSPLHF
DNA: TGCAGTGCTAGAGAACTACGCCGGGACAGCCTATATAATTCACCCCTCCACTTT
D: TRBD1
size: NA
J: TRBJ1-6
V: TRBV20-1

CDR3: CSASGRGDGDTQYF
DNA: TGCAGTGCTAGCGGCAGGGGGGACGGAGATACGCAGTATTTT
D: NA
size: NA
J: TRBJ2-3
V: TRBV20-1

CDR3: CASSLRSGTVSYEQYF
DNA: TGTGCCAGCAGCTTACGCTCCGGGACAGTCTCCTACGAGCAGTACTTC
D: TRBD1
size: many
J: TRBJ2-7
V: TRBV5-6

CDR3: CAWSETAAYEQYF
DNA: TGTGCCTGGAGTGAGACAGCGGCCTACGAGCAGTACTTC
D: NA
size: NA
J: TRBJ2-7
V: TRBV30

CDR3: CASSPSGDTQYF
DNA: TGTGCCAGCAGCCCAAGCGGAGATACGCAGTATTTT
D: NA
size: many
J: TRBJ2-3
V: TRBV3-1

CDR3: CASSKQGRGNSPLHF
DNA: TGTGCCAGCAGTAAACAGGGAAGGGGTAATTCACCCCTCCACTTT
D: NA
size: NA
J: TRBJ1-6
V: TRBV2

CDR3: CASSHMGLADYNEQFF
DNA: TGTGCCAGCAGCCACATGGGACTAGCGGACTACAATGAGCAGTTCTTC
D: TRBD2
size: many
J: TRBJ2-1
V: TRBV7-9

CDR3: CASSGGGSGYTF
DNA: TGTGCCAGCAGCGGAGGGGGTAGTGGCTACACCTTC
D: NA
size: NA
J: TRBJ1-2
V: TRBV14

CDR3: CASSLGRTSGNRETQYF
DNA: TGTGCCAGCAGTTTGGGCCGGACTAGCGGGAACCGAGAGACCCAGTACTTC
D: TRBD2
size: NA
J: TRBJ2-5
V: TRBV27

CDR3: CSAMGGTSYEQYF
DNA: TGCAGTGCCATGGGTGGTACCTCTTACGAGCAGTACTTC
D: NA
size: few
J: TRBJ2-7
V: TRBV20-1

CDR3: CASSYLDSYEQYF
DNA: TGTGCCAGCAGCTACCTCGACAGCTACGAGCAGTACTTC
D: NA
size: many
J: TRBJ2-7
V: TRBV7-8

CDR3: CASSSSVAYEQYF
DNA: TGTGCCAGCAGTTCTTCCGTCGCCTACGAGCAGTACTTC
D: NA
size: NA
J: TRBJ2-7
V: TRBV12-3/TRBV12-4

CDR3: CASSPWDASYEQYF
DNA: TGTGCCAGCAGTCCCTGGGACGCCTCCTACGAGCAGTACTTC
D: NA
size: NA
J: TRBJ2-7
V: TRBV28

CDR3: CASSDQGGINEQYF
DNA: TGTGCCAGCAGTGACCAGGGAGGTATTAACGAGCAGTACTTC
D: NA
size: NA
J: TRBJ2-7
V: TRBV6-1

CDR3: CASTLSQSRYNEQFF
DNA: TGTGCCAGCACCCTGTCCCAATCCCGTTACAATGAGCAGTTCTTC
D: NA
size: NA
J: TRBJ2-1
V: TRBV2

CDR3: CASSQASGGSYNEQFF
DNA: TGTGCCAGCTCACAGGCTAGCGGGGGCTCCTACAATGAGCAGTTCTTC
D: TRBD2
size: many
J: TRBJ2-1
V: TRBV18

CDR3: CASSEGQGAIYEQYF
DNA: TGTGCCAGCAGTGAAGGACAGGGGGCGATTTACGAGCAGTACTTC
D: TRBD1
size: many
J: TRBJ2-7
V: TRBV2

CDR3: CASRAFRGETDTQYF
DNA: TGTGCCAGCAGAGCATTCCGGGGCGAGACAGATACGCAGTATTTT
D: NA
size: few
J: TRBJ2-3
V: TRBV28

CDR3: CASSSILAGATRAYEQYF
DNA: TGTGCCAGCAGTTCGATTCTAGCGGGAGCAACGAGGGCCTACGAGCAGTACTTC
D: TRBD2
size: many
J: TRBJ2-7
V: TRBV28